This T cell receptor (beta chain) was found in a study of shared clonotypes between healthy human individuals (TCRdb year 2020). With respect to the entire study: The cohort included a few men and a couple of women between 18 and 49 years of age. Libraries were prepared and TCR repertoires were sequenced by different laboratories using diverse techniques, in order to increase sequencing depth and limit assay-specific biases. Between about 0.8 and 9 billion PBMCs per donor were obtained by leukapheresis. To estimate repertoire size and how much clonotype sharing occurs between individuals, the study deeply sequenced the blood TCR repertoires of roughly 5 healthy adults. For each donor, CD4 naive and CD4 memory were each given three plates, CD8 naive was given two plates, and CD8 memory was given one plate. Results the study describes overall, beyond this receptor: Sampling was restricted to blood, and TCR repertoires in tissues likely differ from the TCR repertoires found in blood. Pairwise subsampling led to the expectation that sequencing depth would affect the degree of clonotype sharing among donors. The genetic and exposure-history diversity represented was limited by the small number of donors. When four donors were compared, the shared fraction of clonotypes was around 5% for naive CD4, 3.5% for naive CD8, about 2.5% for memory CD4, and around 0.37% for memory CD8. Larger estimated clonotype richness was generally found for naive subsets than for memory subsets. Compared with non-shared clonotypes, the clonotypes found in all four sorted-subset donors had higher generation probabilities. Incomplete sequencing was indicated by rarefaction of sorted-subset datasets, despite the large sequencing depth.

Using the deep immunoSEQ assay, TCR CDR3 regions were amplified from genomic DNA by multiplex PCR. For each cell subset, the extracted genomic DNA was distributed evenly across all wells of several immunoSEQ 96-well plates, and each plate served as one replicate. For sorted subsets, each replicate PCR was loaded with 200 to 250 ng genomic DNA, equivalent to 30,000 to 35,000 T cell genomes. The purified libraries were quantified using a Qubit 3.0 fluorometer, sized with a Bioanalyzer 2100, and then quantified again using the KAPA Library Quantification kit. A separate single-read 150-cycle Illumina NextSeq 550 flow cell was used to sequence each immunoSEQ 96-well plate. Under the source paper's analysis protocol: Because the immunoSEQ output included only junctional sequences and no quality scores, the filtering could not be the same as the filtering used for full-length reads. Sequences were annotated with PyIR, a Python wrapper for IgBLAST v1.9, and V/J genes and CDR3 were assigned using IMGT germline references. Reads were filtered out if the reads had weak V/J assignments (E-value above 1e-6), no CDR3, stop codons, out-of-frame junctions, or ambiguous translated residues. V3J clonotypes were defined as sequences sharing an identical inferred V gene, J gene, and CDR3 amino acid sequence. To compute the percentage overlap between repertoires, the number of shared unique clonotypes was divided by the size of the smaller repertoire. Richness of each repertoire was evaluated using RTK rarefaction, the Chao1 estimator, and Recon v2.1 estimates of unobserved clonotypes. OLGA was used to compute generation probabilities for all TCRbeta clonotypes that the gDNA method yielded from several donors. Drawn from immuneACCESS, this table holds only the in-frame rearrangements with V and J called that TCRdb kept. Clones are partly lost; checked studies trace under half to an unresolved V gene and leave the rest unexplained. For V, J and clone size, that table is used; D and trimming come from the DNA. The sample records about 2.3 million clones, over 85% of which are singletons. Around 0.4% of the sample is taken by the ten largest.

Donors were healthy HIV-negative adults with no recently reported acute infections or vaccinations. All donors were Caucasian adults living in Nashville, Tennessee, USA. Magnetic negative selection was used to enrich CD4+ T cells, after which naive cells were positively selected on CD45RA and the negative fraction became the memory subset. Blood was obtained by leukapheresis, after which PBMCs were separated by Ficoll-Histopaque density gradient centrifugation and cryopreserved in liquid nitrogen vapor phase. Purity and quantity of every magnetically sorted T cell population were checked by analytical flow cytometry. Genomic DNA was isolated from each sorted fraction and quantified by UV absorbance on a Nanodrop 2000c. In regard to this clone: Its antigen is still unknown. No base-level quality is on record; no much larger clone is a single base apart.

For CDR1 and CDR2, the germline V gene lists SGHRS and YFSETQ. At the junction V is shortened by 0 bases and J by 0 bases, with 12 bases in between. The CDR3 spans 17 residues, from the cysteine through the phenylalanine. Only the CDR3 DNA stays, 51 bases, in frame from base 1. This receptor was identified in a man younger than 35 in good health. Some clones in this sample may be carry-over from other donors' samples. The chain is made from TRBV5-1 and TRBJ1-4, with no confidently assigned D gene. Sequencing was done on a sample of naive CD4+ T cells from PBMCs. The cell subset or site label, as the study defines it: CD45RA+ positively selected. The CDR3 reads CASSLGISATTNEKLFF. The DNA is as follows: TGCGCCAGCAGCTTGGGGATCTCGGCAACAACTAATGAAAAACTGTTTTTT.